A single sample gave rise to the 6 T cell receptor beta chains below, sequenced in a study of blood T cell repertoires in COVID-19. TCRdb's copy holds only in-frame clones and misses some; the assay was immunoSEQ multiplex PCR. The data contain under 15,000 clones, roughly 91% of them singletons. Sequencing used peripheral blood. Receptors originate from a human donor in a cohort sampled during active COVID-19.

This clone was detected once. The CDR3 DNA reads TGCGCCAGCAGCTTGGAAAGTCAGGCTATCGGAAACACCATATATTTT. Protein: CASSLESQAIGNTIYF. The chain employs TRBV5-1 and TRBJ1-3; D unclear. Germline CDR1 is SGHRS and CDR2 is YFSETQ. The CDR3 covers 16 residues. V dropped 0 bases and J dropped 4 bases, with 14 bases sitting between them.

J is TRBJ1-5 and V is TRBV4-1, with TRBD1 matching 11 bases. The CDR3 is 15 amino acids. The germline V gene encodes CDR1 MGHRA and CDR2 YSYEKL. After removal of 5 bases from V and 7 bases from J, the junction contained 7 bases not matched to a gene. In nucleotides, the CDR3 is TGCGCCAGCAGCTGGGACAGGGGGGATGGGCAGCCCCAGCATTTT. It encodes CASSWDRGDGQPQHF.

This clone has a single count. This chain links TRBV19 with TRBJ2-1; 11 bases are a match to TRBD2. The CDR3 is 15 amino acids. V gave up 6 bases and J gave up 8 bases; unmatched junction bases: 9. Germline V gene lookup returns CDR1 LNHDA and CDR2 SQIVND (reference sequence). This CDR3 reads CASSPLAGVVDEQFF. The DNA of the CDR3 is TGTGCCAGTAGCCCACTAGCGGGAGTGGTGGATGAGCAGTTCTTC.

V usage is TRBV20-1 and J usage is TRBJ2-2; D gene unclear. The CDR3 has 13 amino acids. Looked up from germline, CDR1 is DFQATT and CDR2 is SNEGSKA (reference sequence). V shed 3 bases and J shed 2 bases, with 7 bases lying between them. CDR3 DNA sequence: TGCAGTGCTAGTGGCGCCAACACCGGGGAGCTGTTTTTT. It encodes CSASGANTGELFF.

The V call is TRBV3-1 (or the pseudogene TRBV3-2), the J call TRBJ2-3, with D tentatively TRBD1 (6 bases). Trimming took 5 bases from V and 14 from J, leaving 20 bases between them. CDR3 length equals 13 residues. Germline V CDR1 and CDR2: LGHDT, YNNKEL (reference sequence). The CDR3 nucleotides are TGTGCCAGCAGCGCGTCGGACAGCCTGGTTCGGTATTTT. Translation: CASSASDSLVRYF.

The chain recombines TRBV29-1 with TRBJ2-3, with 11 bases identical to TRBD2. Trimming took 1 base from V and 5 from J; bases not matched to a gene: 17. Germline CDR1 reads SQVTM; CDR2 reads ANQGSEA. The CDR3 sequence is 19 residues long. In DNA form, the CDR3 reads TGCAGCGTTGAAGCAGGGACAGGCTTTAGCGGGGGGGGAGTAGATACGCAGTATTTT. Translation gives CSVEAGTGFSGGGVDTQYF.